The 20 T cell receptor beta chains below were found in one sample sequenced in a study of radiotherapy plus CTLA-4 blockade in lung cancer. Sequencing used immunoSEQ multiplex PCR; TCRdb keeps in-frame clones, though not all of them. Here the sample spans some 90,000 clones, around 86% being singletons. Source: peripheral blood, taken from a patient treated with radiotherapy plus ipilimumab. The receptors derive from a human donor with non-small cell lung cancer who had a partial response to radiotherapy plus ipilimumab.

The chain carries TRBV15 and TRBJ1-6; D uncertain. V was clipped by 4 bases and J by 7 bases, with 11 bases between them. Germline V gene data show CDR1 as LNHNV and CDR2 as YYDKDF (reference sequence). The CDR3 loop spans 14 amino acids. CDR3 in DNA: TGTGCCACCAGCATTAGCGCAGTGAATTCACCCCTCCACTTT. This sequence encodes CATSISAVNSPLHF. The variable domain in full, with the rest retrieved from reference TRBV15 and TRBJ1-6, is DAMVIQNPRYQVTQFGKPVTLSCSQTLNHNVMYWYQQKSSQAPKLLFHYYDKDFNNEADTPDNFQSRRPNTSFCFLDIRSPGLGDTAMYLCATSISAVNSPLHFGNGTRLTVT.

The CDR3 spells CASSPPAGPPGELFF. CDR3 coding DNA: TGTGCCAGCTCACCACCGGCAGGTCCTCCCGGGGAGCTGTTTTTT. The chain couples TRBV18 to TRBJ2-2; D is undetermined. The V end lost 0 bases, the J end lost 6 bases, and 11 bases lay between the germline ends. Per the germline V gene, CDR1 is KGHSH and CDR2 is LQKENI. The CDR3 covers 15 residues.

The CDR3 loop reads CASSSDFGQGGDWNQPQHF. The DNA of the CDR3 is TGTGCCAGCAGCTCAGATTTTGGACAGGGCGGAGATTGGAATCAGCCCCAGCATTTT. V gene TRBV7-2 combines with J gene TRBJ1-5; 8 bases align to TRBD1. Looked up from germline, CDR1 is SGHTA and CDR2 is FQGNSA. V gave up 4 bases and J gave up 4 bases; unmatched junction bases: 18. The CDR3 extends over 19 amino acids.

As DNA, the CDR3 is TGTGCCTGGAGCCGGTTCAAGGCCAACGTCCTGACTTTC. Its translation is CAWSRFKANVLTF. The V gene is TRBV30, the J gene TRBJ2-6; the D is unclear. This CDR3 is built from 13 residues. The germline CDR1 and CDR2 sequences are GTSNPN and SVGIG (reference sequence). Trimming cost V 3 bases and J 6 bases, with 9 bases left between them.

The table lists this clone with a count of one. Different DNA sequences within this sample yield the same CDR3. The CDR3 region has the DNA TGCAGCGTTGAAGGCTCTACCTACGAGCAGTACTTC. It yields the protein CSVEGSTYEQYF. The chain couples TRBV29-1 to TRBJ2-7; D call uncertain. The V end was cut by 1 base, the J end by 2 bases, with 6 bases between. Germline-derived CDR1 and CDR2 are SQVTM and ANQGSEA. This CDR3 has 12 amino acids.

This clone was observed a single time. The J gene is TRBJ1-1, the V gene TRBV5-4; D is possibly TRBD1 (5 bases). The CDR3 spans 14 residues. Germline CDR1 is SGHNT and CDR2 is YYREEE (reference sequence). The V and J ends lost 0 bases and 1 base respectively, with 7 bases between them. DNA of the CDR3: TGTGCCAGCAGCTTGGTGCAGGGGAACACTGAAGCTTTCTTT. Protein product: CASSLVQGNTEAFF.

The chain is built from TRBV5-6 and TRBJ2-3; 11 bases map to TRBD1. Trimming cost V 4 bases and J 4 bases; bases outside gene matches: 8. Germline CDR1 is SGHDT and CDR2 is YYEEEE. The CDR3 runs to 16 residues. The CDR3 reads CASSPDGGQGADTQYF. The CDR3 DNA reads TGTGCCAGCAGCCCGGATGGGGGACAGGGGGCAGATACGCAGTATTTT.

The chain joins TRBV30 to TRBJ1-2; D gene unclear. Germline-derived CDR1 and CDR2 are GTSNPN and SVGIG (reference sequence). This CDR3 region has 13 residues. V was shortened by 3 bases and J by 4 bases, with 12 bases between the two germline ends. The CDR3 nucleotides read TGTGCCTGGAGCCCTTCTTTGGCCTATGGCTACACCTTC. The encoded protein is CAWSPSLAYGYTF.

The V gene is TRBV7-8, the J gene TRBJ1-2; D is unresolved. The CDR3 contains 12 residues. Trimming removed 5 bases at V and 8 bases at J, with 12 bases between. The germline gives CDR1 SGHVS, CDR2 FQNEAQ. CDR3 sequence reads: CASSPRGYGYTF. In nucleotides, the CDR3 is TGTGCCAGCAGCCCCCGCGGGTACGGCTACACCTTC.

The chain combines TRBV18 with TRBJ2-3; 9 nucleotides line up with TRBD2. The ends lost 0 bases at V and 2 bases at J; junction bases unmatched: 12. CDR1 and CDR2 from the germline V gene are KGHSH and LQKENI. The CDR3 consists of 19 residues. CDR3 nucleotide sequence: TGTGCCAGCTCACCACCGTGGGGAGCGGGAGGAGGAGACACAGATACGCAGTATTTT. It translates to CASSPPWGAGGGDTDTQYF.

CDR3 loop: CASRAGTGSNQPQHF. The CDR3 region has the DNA TGTGCCAGCAGAGCCGGGACAGGGAGCAATCAGCCCCAGCATTTT. The gene calls are TRBV6-5 and TRBJ1-5, with 9 nucleotides matching TRBD1. This CDR3 has 15 residues. Germline V gene data show CDR1 as MNHEY and CDR2 as SVGAGI. J gave up 1 base and V 6 bases, and 4 bases lay outside the gene matches.

The V and J genes are TRBV2 and TRBJ2-2; 7 nucleotides line up with TRBD1. CDR3 length: 15 amino acids. With 7 bases clipped from V and 4 bases from J, the junction kept 9 bases outside the gene matches. Germline V lookup: CDR1 SNHLY, CDR2 FYNNEI. CDR3: CASNDRAYGTGELFF. CDR3 sequence (DNA): TGTGCCAGCAACGACAGGGCCTACGGCACCGGGGAGCTGTTTTTT.

The chain is built from TRBV5-1 and TRBJ1-2; 12 bases align to TRBD1. This CDR3 region has 15 residues. J was trimmed by 6 bases and V by 1 base; bases with no gene match: 4. Germline V CDR1 and CDR2: SGHRS, YFSETQ. CDR3 residues: CASSLMGQGADGYTF. The CDR3 DNA follows: TGCGCCAGCAGCTTGATGGGACAGGGGGCTGATGGCTACACCTTC.

The rearrangement joins TRBV27 to TRBJ2-6, with D uncertain. CDR3 length: 14 residues. Germline V gene lookup returns CDR1 MNHEY and CDR2 SMNVEV (reference sequence). The V and J ends lost 3 bases and 2 bases respectively, with 5 bases between them. The CDR3 region is CASSFRAGANVLTF. The DNA of the CDR3 is TGTGCCAGCAGTTTCCGGGCTGGGGCCAACGTCCTGACTTTC.

CDR3 nucleotides: TGTGCCAGCAGTGGGGACAGGGGGGGTGGCTACACCTTC. It translates to CASSGDRGGGYTF. The chain uses TRBV2 and TRBJ1-2, with 11 bases aligning to TRBD1. From germline, CDR1 is SNHLY and CDR2 FYNNEI. The trim removed 4 bases at V and 7 bases at J, leaving 2 bases unmatched. The CDR3 runs to 13 residues.

The chain has TRBV19 and TRBJ2-2, with D perhaps TRBD1 (7 bases). V lost 3 bases and J 5 bases, leaving 13 bases between the germline ends. Germline V gene lookup returns CDR1 LNHDA and CDR2 SQIVND (reference sequence). The CDR3 is 15 amino acids. The CDR3: CASSMGRGRTGELFF. CDR3 coding DNA: TGTGCCAGTAGTATGGGCAGGGGGAGGACCGGGGAGCTGTTTTTT.

The chain employs TRBV14 and TRBJ2-1, with TRBD2 matching 10 bases. CDR1 and CDR2 (germline): SGHDN, FVKESK. The trim removed 3 bases at V and 4 bases at J, leaving 3 bases unmatched. The CDR3 spans 15 residues. The CDR3 spells CASSHLAGAYNEQFF. CDR3 coding DNA: TGTGCCAGCAGCCACCTAGCGGGAGCTTACAATGAGCAGTTCTTC.

Points on this clone: Relative to the germline gene, one junction end is altered; a read error may explain this. The DNA of the CDR3 is TGCAGCGTTACAGGAGGGGCCTTC. It translates to CSVTGGAF. The chain carries TRBV29-1 and TRBJ1-2; TRBD1 is a possible D gene (5 bases). This CDR3 region has 8 residues. The V gene's germline CDR1 is SQVTM and CDR2 ANQGSEA.

This rearrangement joins TRBV28 to TRBJ2-2; perhaps TRBD2 as D (5 bases). V was trimmed by 7 bases and J by 3 bases, leaving 12 bases between them. CDR1 and CDR2 (germline): MDHEN, SYDVKM. There are 14 residues in the CDR3. CDR3 region: CASITGEYTGELFF. The CDR3, as DNA: TGTGCCAGCATAACCGGGGAATACACCGGGGAGCTGTTTTTT.

The rearrangement joins TRBV4-2 to TRBJ2-7, with 8 bases lining up with TRBD2. CDR3 size: 13 residues. Germline CDR1 LGHNA, CDR2 YNFKEQ. The V gene end was trimmed by 0 bases and the J gene end by 12 bases; junction bases not matched to a gene: 7. As DNA, the CDR3 is TGTGCCAGCAGCCAAGATCAGGAGCGGGAGAGGTACTTC. Amino acids: CASSQDQERERYF.